Included here is one T cell receptor (beta chain) sequence, with context. Its cognate antigen is unknown. This entry comes from a study of response to subunit inactivated influenza vaccine. Study-wide findings and caveats: Authors suggested each seasonal influenza vaccination recruits few new T cells.

Germline CDR1 reads MNHEY; CDR2 reads SVGEGT. The CDR3 totals 13 residues. With 7 bases removed from V and 4 bases from J, the gap between germline ends came to 14 bases. TCRdb used MiXCR to reprocess the RT-PCR reads, holding one entry per CDR3 protein. The table lists hundreds of thousands of distinct CDR3 sequences, approximately 7.1% of them singletons. The J gene is TRBJ2-7, the V gene TRBV6-2 or TRBV6-3; possibly TRBD1 or TRBD2 for D (6 bases each). The sequence derives from a man between 50 and 75 years old who received an inactivated influenza vaccine. Here the sequenced sample was PBMCs from blood, taken around 25 months after vaccination. CDR3 DNA: TGTGCCAGCAAGGAGGGGGGTATGTACGAGCAGTACTTC. It encodes CASKEGGMYEQYF.